What follows describes a single T cell receptor beta chain. The antigen remains undetermined. Sequencing was performed with immunoSEQ multiplex PCR; in TCRdb, only in-frame clones are kept and a portion is missing. This sample has approximately 14,000 clones; about four fifths occur once, and the top ten carry roughly 2.7%. The germline V gene has CDR1 SGHRS and CDR2 YFSETQ. Deletions cut 3 bases from V and 2 bases from J, with 14 bases between. This CDR3 has 15 residues. The sample is drawn from a study of neoadjuvant anti-PD-1 for oral cavity cancer. Study-wide results and caveats: Each response group had just a few patients in TCR analyses.

Time point here: after neoadjuvant nivolumab, at surgical resection. The genes are TRBV5-1 and TRBJ2-5; D is perhaps TRBD1 (6 bases). The material sequenced was PBMCs, taken after nivolumab (anti-PD-1) treatment. This TCR derives from a person aged 35 to 85 with oral cavity squamous cell carcinoma. The CDR3 protein is CASSSDSQSQETQYF. The DNA for the CDR3 is TGCGCCAGCAGCTCGGACAGCCAAAGTCAAGAGACCCAGTACTTC.